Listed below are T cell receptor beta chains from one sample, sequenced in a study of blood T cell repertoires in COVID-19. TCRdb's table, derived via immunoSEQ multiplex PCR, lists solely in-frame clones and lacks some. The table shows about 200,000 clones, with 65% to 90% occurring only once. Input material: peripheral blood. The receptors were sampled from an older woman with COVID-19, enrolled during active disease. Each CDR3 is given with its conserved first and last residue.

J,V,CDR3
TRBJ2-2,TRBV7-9,CASSFTRGRAGELFF
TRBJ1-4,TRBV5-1,CASSRGGRGEEEKLFF
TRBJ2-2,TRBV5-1,CASTPRGGDTGELFF
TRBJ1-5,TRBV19,CASSIVLNQPQHF
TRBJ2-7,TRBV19,CASSRTGDGYEQYF
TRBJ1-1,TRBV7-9,CASSPGGTEAFF
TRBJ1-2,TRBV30,CAWSVVTGNYGYTF
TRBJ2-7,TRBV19,CASRRREGHEQYF
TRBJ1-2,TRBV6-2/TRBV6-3,CASTPRQYYGYTF
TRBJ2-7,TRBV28,CASSLPTATSYEQYF
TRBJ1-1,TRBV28,CASSFPHDRPGTEAFF
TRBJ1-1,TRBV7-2,CASSLVGRGRDTEAFF
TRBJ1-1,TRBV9,CASSVGQRNTEAFF
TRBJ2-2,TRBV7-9,CASSLAFGEVTGELFF
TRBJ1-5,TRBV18,CASSDRVPQHF
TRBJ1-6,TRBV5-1,CASSLEGRVGNSPLHF
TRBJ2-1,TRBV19,CASSITTSGFEQFF
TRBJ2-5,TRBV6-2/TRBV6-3,CASSSFAGGFQETQYF
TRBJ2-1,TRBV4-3,CASSQDWAGDEQFF
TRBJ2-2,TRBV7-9,CASSPRQNTGELFF
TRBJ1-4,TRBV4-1,CASSQARTGTNEKLFF
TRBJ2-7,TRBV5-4,CASSLELAGASYEQYF
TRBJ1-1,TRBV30,CAWSVPGTGKGEAFF
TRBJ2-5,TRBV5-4,CASSPSSGGRETQYF
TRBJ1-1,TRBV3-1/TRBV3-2,CASSQGNRGSEAFF
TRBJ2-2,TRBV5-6,CASSALQAGRTGELFF
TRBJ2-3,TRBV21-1,CASSKGVGAGTDTQYF
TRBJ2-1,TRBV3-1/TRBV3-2,CASSTGTGSYEQFF
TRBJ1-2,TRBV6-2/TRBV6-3,CASSPGTPSYYGYTF
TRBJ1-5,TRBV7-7,CASSQDRDQPQHF
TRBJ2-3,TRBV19,CASSTDRAVGTDTQYF
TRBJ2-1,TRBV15,CATSRGRQGSYNEQFF
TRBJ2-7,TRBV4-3,CASSQDPSVEQYF
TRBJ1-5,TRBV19,CASTGTGGDQPQHF
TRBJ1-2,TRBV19,CASRDPGQTFYGYTF
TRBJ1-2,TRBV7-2,CASSFAGQGRNGYTF
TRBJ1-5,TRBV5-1,CASSIQGDQPQHF
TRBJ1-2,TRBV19,CASSIWGQRLEGYTF
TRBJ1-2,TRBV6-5,CASSLRQGHGYTF
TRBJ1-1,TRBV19,CASSNRNLEAFF
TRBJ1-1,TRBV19,CASSIRGYKGAFF
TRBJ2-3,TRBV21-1,CASSLNSVCSPAADTQYF
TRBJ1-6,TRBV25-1,CASSLQTGESSPLHF